This T cell receptor (beta chain) was sequenced in a study of shared clonotypes between healthy human individuals. V shed 2 bases and J shed 8 bases, with 18 bases lying between them. The CDR3 covers 15 residues. The germline V gene encodes CDR1 MNHNS and CDR2 SASEGT. Data came from immunoSEQ multiplex PCR; TCRdb stores just in-frame clones and leaves some out. The data contain roughly 1,100,000 clones, 70% to 80% of them seen just once; the ten biggest clones take up around 1.4%. The V call is TRBV6-1, the J call TRBJ1-2; no reliable D call. Sequencing used memory CD4+ T cells sorted from blood. Sample subset: CD45RA-negative fraction. This clonotype was sampled from a man younger than 30 in good health. The CDR3 DNA reads TGTGCCAGCAGTGAAAGGGCAGGTAACTATGGCGGCTACACCTTC. Amino acids: CASSERAGNYGGYTF.